Following are 9 T cell receptor beta chains from one sample sequenced in a study of blood T cell repertoires in COVID-19. Using immunoSEQ multiplex PCR, the repertoire was profiled, and TCRdb retains in-frame clones only, with some absent. The profile covers 150,000 or so clones, with roughly four fifths appearing a single time and about 1.6% taken by the ten largest. Sequencing input: peripheral blood. Receptors originate from a human donor in a cohort sampled during active COVID-19.

This rearrangement joins TRBV6-2 or TRBV6-3 to TRBJ2-7, with a possible D match to TRBD2 (5 bases). The CDR3 covers 16 residues. With 0 bases removed from V and 6 bases from J, the gap between germline ends came to 18 bases. Germline V lookup: CDR1 MNHEY, CDR2 SVGEGT. CDR3 region: CASSYSFRETRGEQYF. The CDR3 bases are TGTGCCAGCAGTTACTCGTTCAGAGAGACCCGGGGCGAGCAGTACTTC.

This sequence joins TRBV30 and TRBJ2-3; perhaps TRBD1 as D (6 bases). The CDR3 sequence is 16 residues long. Deletions cut 0 bases from V and 7 bases from J, with 20 bases between. Germline CDR1 reads GTSNPN; CDR2 reads SVGIG (reference sequence). The CDR3: CAWSVRQALPYNTQYF. As DNA, the CDR3 is TGTGCCTGGAGTGTACGACAGGCCCTTCCCTATAATACGCAGTATTTT.

This rearrangement joins TRBV9 to TRBJ1-1; no reliable D call. CDR1 and CDR2 (germline): SGDLS, YYNGEE. There are 14 residues in the CDR3. V shed 0 bases and J shed 1 base, with 7 bases lying between them. CDR3 sequence (DNA): TGTGCCAGCAGCGTAGCTACCGCGAACACTGAAGCTTTCTTT. The encoded protein is CASSVATANTEAFF.

The V gene is TRBV20-1, the J gene TRBJ2-7, with 11 bases fitting TRBD2. This CDR3 contains 16 residues. Germline assignment: CDR1 DFQATT and CDR2 SNEGSKA (reference sequence). V was pared by 3 bases and J by 5 bases, with 12 bases of the junction left unmatched. In DNA form, the CDR3 reads TGCAGTGCTAGTGGGGGGTTACTAGCGGGAGTCGACGAGCAGTACTTC. It is translated as CSASGGLLAGVDEQYF.

The chain carries TRBV14 and TRBJ1-2; D not resolved. This CDR3 is built from 14 residues. Trimming removed 0 bases at V and 5 bases at J, with 10 bases between. Germline V CDR1 and CDR2: SGHDN, FVKESK. Written as DNA, the CDR3 is TGTGCCAGCAGCCAAGAGGGAGCCTGGTATGGCTACACCTTC. Translating it yields CASSQEGAWYGYTF.

This clone was picked up a small number of times. The rearrangement joins TRBV9 to TRBJ2-3; D is possibly TRBD2 (5 bases). This CDR3 is built from 12 residues. V was clipped by 4 bases and J by 8 bases, with 11 bases between them. CDR1 and CDR2 from the germline V gene are SGDLS and YYNGEE. The CDR3 nucleotides read TGTGCCAGCAGCCGTCGAGAGGGTACGCAGTATTTT. Amino acids: CASSRREGTQYF.

The chain employs TRBV21-1 and TRBJ2-1; whether TRBD2, the table's D call, matches the DNA was not checked. TRBV21-1 is a pseudogene locus. The CDR3 is made up of 21 amino acids. The CDR3 sequence is CASSKTPPQLRGLGYLNEQFF. Here the CDR3 DNA reads TGTGCCAGCAGCAAAACTCCCCCCCAACTTCGGGGACTAGGTTACCTCAATGAGCAGTTCTTC.

This chain uses TRBV3-1 (or the pseudogene TRBV3-2) with TRBJ1-1; 7 bases line up with TRBD1. The CDR3 extends over 17 amino acids. Germline assignment: CDR1 LGHDT and CDR2 YNNKEL (reference sequence). The V and J ends lost 0 bases and 4 bases, in that order; junction bases with no gene match: 11. Written as DNA, the CDR3 is TGTGCCAGCAGCCAAGAGGTAGACAGGGCTTGGGTCACTGAAGCTTTCTTT. Its translation is CASSQEVDRAWVTEAFF.

This clone was found a few times. The rearrangement uses TRBV5-6 and TRBJ2-3, with D possibly matching TRBD1 (6 bases). The CDR3 is 16 amino acids. The V end was cut by 4 bases, the J end by 2 bases, with 17 bases between. Per the germline V gene, CDR1 is SGHDT and CDR2 is YYEEEE. The CDR3 region has the DNA TGTGCCAGCAGCCCTGGGGGCTTGGGCACCACAGATACGCAGTATTTT. Residues: CASSPGGLGTTDTQYF.